Below, 31 T cell receptor beta chains from the same sample are listed, as sequenced in a study of control samples from healthy donors and cancer patients. Method: immunoSEQ multiplex PCR; TCRdb's copy keeps in-frame clones and lacks some. The repertoire includes about 120,000 clones, about nine tenths of them detected once, and 6% to 8% sits in the top ten. Sequenced input: blood. The receptors shown here come from a woman in her late teens or twenties in good health.

The V gene is TRBV28, the J gene TRBJ1-5; D not resolved. Germline CDR1 and CDR2: MDHEN and SYDVKM. The CDR3 contains 13 residues. V was pared by 6 bases and J by 4 bases, with 10 bases between. The DNA of the CDR3 is TGTGCCAGCAGATCGCGGACTAATCAGCCCCAGCATTTT. It specifies CASRSRTNQPQHF. Full variable domain (missing parts from reference TRBV28 and TRBJ1-5): DVKVTQSSRYLVKRTGEKVFLECVQDMDHENMFWYRQDPGLGLRLIYFSYDVKMKEKGDIPEGYSVSREKKERFSLILESASTNQTSMYLCASRSRTNQPQHFGDGTRLSIL.

This chain links TRBV29-1 with TRBJ2-3; D is perhaps TRBD1 or TRBD2 (5 bases each). The CDR3 loop spans 14 amino acids. Trimming took 4 bases from V and 2 from J, leaving 13 bases between them. Germline-derived CDR1 and CDR2 are SQVTM and ANQGSEA. The CDR3 region is CSVGGVSLTDTQYF. CDR3 sequence (DNA): TGCAGCGTTGGAGGGGTGTCCCTCACAGATACGCAGTATTTT.

The chain combines TRBV19 with TRBJ1-2; TRBD1 aligns across 7 bases. V shed 0 bases and J 2 bases; nucleotides not matched to a gene: 0. The CDR3 sequence is 14 residues long. CDR1 and CDR2 (germline): LNHDA, SQIVND (reference sequence). The CDR3 loop reads CASSIEQGNYGYTF. For the CDR3, the DNA is TGTGCCAGTAGTATAGAACAGGGGAACTATGGCTACACCTTC.

V gene TRBV28 combines with J gene TRBJ1-1, with D maybe TRBD1 (5 bases). With 4 bases removed from V and 10 bases from J, the gap between germline ends came to 10 bases. The CDR3 sequence is 11 residues long. Germline-derived CDR1 and CDR2 are MDHEN and SYDVKM. The CDR3 DNA follows: TGTGCCAGCAGTTCCCAGGGAAGAGCTTTCTTT. This gives the protein CASSSQGRAFF.

This clone has only one observation. The chain has TRBV28 and TRBJ1-4, with 10 positions matching TRBD1. J gave up 6 bases and V 7 bases, and 11 bases lay outside the gene matches. The CDR3 contains 16 residues. Looked up from germline, CDR1 is MDHEN and CDR2 is SYDVKM. CDR3 DNA: TGTGCCAGCAAGCGACAGGGGGCGCCAGGTGATGAAAAACTGTTTTTT. Residues: CASKRQGAPGDEKLFF. The full variable domain, its missing parts supplied by reference TRBV28 and TRBJ1-4, is DVKVTQSSRYLVKRTGEKVFLECVQDMDHENMFWYRQDPGLGLRLIYFSYDVKMKEKGDIPEGYSVSREKKERFSLILESASTNQTSMYLCASKRQGAPGDEKLFFGSGTQLSVL.

As concerns this clone: The sample has other DNA sequences that encode this CDR3 too. The genes are TRBV18 and TRBJ2-7, with D unclear. The CDR3 sequence is 13 residues long. Trimming left V 0 bases short and J 4 bases short, with 7 bases between. Germline V CDR1 and CDR2: KGHSH, LQKENI. CDR3 DNA sequence: TGTGCCAGCTCACCACCCTCCGCGTACGAGCAGTACTTC. It yields the protein CASSPPSAYEQYF. Supplemented by reference TRBV18 and TRBJ2-7, the full variable domain reads NAGVMQNPRHLVRRRGQEARLRCSPMKGHSHVYWYRQLPEEGLKFMVYLQKENIIDESGMPKERFSAEFPKEGPSILRIQQVVRGDSAAYFCASSPPSAYEQYFGPGTRLTVT.

The chain carries TRBV3-1 (or the pseudogene TRBV3-2) and TRBJ2-3, with 10 positions matching TRBD2. CDR3 length equals 24 residues. V was clipped by 1 base and J by 0 bases; unmatched bases: 25. Germline V CDR1 and CDR2: LGHDT, YNNKEL (reference sequence). CDR3 sequence (DNA): TGTGCCAGCAGCCAAGGCCCCTTTGGCCTAGCGGGGGCCCTTTTCCCTCCTAGCACAGATACGCAGTATTTT. Its translation: CASSQGPFGLAGALFPPSTDTQYF.

The chain couples TRBV5-6 to TRBJ2-5, with unresolved D. This CDR3 is 15 amino acids long. CDR1 and CDR2 (germline): SGHDT, YYEEEE. Between the trimmed V and J ends, which lost 5 bases and 2 bases, there was a span of 16 bases. The CDR3: CASSLQGPLQETQYF. CDR3 nucleotide sequence: TGTGCCAGCAGTTTACAAGGCCCGTTGCAAGAGACCCAGTACTTC.

The V call is TRBV11-3, the J call TRBJ2-1; weak D call: TRBD1 (6 bases). Germline V gives CDR1 SGHNT, CDR2 YENEEA. The CDR3 extends over 16 amino acids. V lost 5 bases to trimming and J lost 5 bases, with 19 bases between them. The CDR3 sequence: CASSPRGTRGHNEQFF. The DNA of the CDR3 is TGTGCCAGCAGCCCCAGGGGTACTAGGGGACACAATGAGCAGTTCTTC.

The chain carries TRBV7-2 and TRBJ2-7; D is undetermined. Germline V gene data show CDR1 as SGHTA and CDR2 as FQGNSA. The V gene lost 0 bases and the J gene lost 5 bases, with 8 bases spanning the gap. This CDR3 is 13 amino acids long. The chain's CDR3 is CASSLARGDEQYF. CDR3 nucleotide sequence: TGTGCCAGCAGCTTAGCACGAGGAGACGAGCAGTACTTC. The full variable domain, in which reference TRBV7-2 and TRBJ2-7 provide the parts outside the CDR3, is GAGVSQSPSNKVTEKGKDVELRCDPISGHTALYWYRQSLGQGLEFLIYFQGNSAPDKSGLPSDRFSAERTGGSVSTLTIQRTQQEDSAVYLCASSLARGDEQYFGPGTRLTVT.

The rearrangement uses TRBV20-1 and TRBJ1-5; D uncertain. This CDR3 has 13 amino acids. V was cut by 3 bases and J by 7 bases, with 13 bases left in between. The germline V gene encodes CDR1 DFQATT and CDR2 SNEGSKA (reference sequence). Written as DNA, the CDR3 is TGCAGTGCTAGTACAAATATTCTCCAGCCCCAGCATTTT. As protein: CSASTNILQPQHF.

V and J are TRBV19 and TRBJ1-1; TRBD1 might be the D (6 bases). Between the trimmed V and J ends, which lost 4 bases and 1 base, there was a span of 16 bases. Germline CDR1 reads LNHDA; CDR2 reads SQIVND (reference sequence). The CDR3 has 16 residues. DNA for the CDR3: TGTGCCAGTAGTAAGGTTTTCAGGGACACGAACACTGAAGCTTTCTTT. Translated: CASSKVFRDTNTEAFF.

V usage is TRBV7-9 and J usage is TRBJ2-1; 9 bases line up with TRBD2. Germline CDR1 is SEHNR and CDR2 is FQNEAQ (reference sequence). The CDR3 runs 14 residues. Trimming cost V 1 base and J 9 bases; bases outside gene matches: 4. Here the CDR3 reads CASSLVAGVSEQFF. CDR3 nucleotides: TGTGCCAGCAGCTTAGTAGCGGGAGTGAGTGAGCAGTTCTTC.

This rearrangement joins TRBV7-3 to TRBJ2-5; no clear D. V lost 0 bases and J lost 0, with 2 bases in between. The CDR3 is 13 residues long. Germline CDR1 reads SGHTA; CDR2 reads FQGTGA. Here the CDR3 DNA reads TGTGCCAGCAGCTTAACCTACCAAGAGACCCAGTACTTC. Translating it yields CASSLTYQETQYF.

This chain links TRBV7-9 with TRBJ1-1; no reliable D call. CDR1 is SEHNR, CDR2 FQNEAQ, per germline (reference sequence). Deletions cut 7 bases from V and 6 bases from J, with 9 bases between. The CDR3 has 11 residues. CDR3 amino acids: CASTPTAEAFF. In DNA form, the CDR3 reads TGTGCCAGCACCCCTACGGCTGAAGCTTTCTTT.

This clone came up once. The gene calls are TRBV10-2 and TRBJ1-5, with TRBD1 as a possible D gene (5 bases). The ends were cut back, 2 bases at V and 7 bases at J, with 12 bases in the middle. This CDR3 spans 14 amino acids. From germline, CDR1 is WSHSY and CDR2 SAAADI. The CDR3 DNA follows: TGCGCCAGCAGTGAGGTGGTGGGGGAACAGCCCCAGCATTTT. It specifies CASSEVVGEQPQHF.

This CDR3 is CASSPPGGVYEQYF. CDR3 nucleotides: TGTGCCAGCAGTCCGCCGGGGGGAGTATACGAGCAGTACTTC. The rearrangement uses TRBV28 and TRBJ2-7; TRBD2 matches at 7 bases. In germline, CDR1 is MDHEN, CDR2 SYDVKM. Germline trimming cut 5 bases from V and 4 bases from J; bases unmatched to any gene: 8. This CDR3 has 14 amino acids.

The chain links TRBV29-1 to TRBJ2-1, with 10 bases lining up with TRBD2. V trimming: 0 bases; J trimming: 12 bases; junction bases outside the gene matches: 11. Germline CDR1 SQVTM, CDR2 ANQGSEA. The CDR3 runs 15 residues. CDR3 DNA sequence: TGCAGCGTTGAAGATCCGATAGCGGGGGGCCTTAGGCAGTTCTTC. Translation gives CSVEDPIAGGLRQFF.

This rearrangement joins TRBV29-1 to TRBJ2-7; tentative D call: TRBD1 (5 bases). Deletions cut 4 bases from V and 2 bases from J, with 9 bases between. Germline values: CDR1 SQVTM, CDR2 ANQGSEA. The CDR3 runs 12 residues. Here the CDR3 reads CSVVGDPYEQYF. In DNA, the CDR3 is TGCAGCGTTGTAGGGGATCCCTACGAGCAGTACTTC.

The chain uses TRBV4-3 and TRBJ1-6, with a tentative D call TRBD1 (6 bases). Trimming stripped 6 bases from V and 0 bases from J, with 12 bases between. This CDR3 has 16 amino acids. Germline CDR1 reads LGHNA; CDR2 reads YSLEER. The chain's CDR3 is CASRQQGSSYNSPLHF. The CDR3 coding sequence is TGCGCCAGCAGGCAACAGGGCAGCTCCTATAATTCACCCCTCCACTTT.

This rearrangement joins TRBV3-1 (or the pseudogene TRBV3-2) to TRBJ2-1; 9 bases are shared with TRBD2. V lost 2 bases to trimming and J lost 10 bases; unmatched junction nucleotides: 9. Germline V gives CDR1 LGHDT, CDR2 YNNKEL (reference sequence). The CDR3 loop spans 15 amino acids. CDR3 sequence: CASSQRLAGGREQFF. The CDR3 region has the DNA TGTGCCAGCAGCCAAAGACTGGCGGGGGGGCGGGAGCAGTTCTTC.

The V and J genes are TRBV5-1 and TRBJ2-3; maybe TRBD1 (5 bases). The ends were cut back, 1 base at V and 4 bases at J, with 13 bases in the middle. There are 15 residues in the CDR3. Germline V gene lookup returns CDR1 SGHRS and CDR2 YFSETQ. Here the CDR3 reads CASSLLIAGSDTQYF. CDR3 coding DNA: TGCGCCAGCAGCTTGCTTATAGCAGGGTCAGATACGCAGTATTTT.

This rearrangement joins TRBV29-1 to TRBJ2-3; D remains ambiguous. CDR3 length: 13 amino acids. The germline V and J ends were trimmed by 4 bases and 1 base, with 9 bases remaining between them. The germline V gene encodes CDR1 SQVTM and CDR2 ANQGSEA. CDR3 region: CSVVGWGTDTQYF. The CDR3 DNA reads TGCAGCGTTGTGGGTTGGGGCACAGATACGCAGTATTTT.

The chain recombines TRBV11-2 with TRBJ2-7, with TRBD2 as a possible D gene (6 bases). Germline lookup yields CDR1 SGHAT and CDR2 FQNNGV. The CDR3 is made up of 17 amino acids. V was shortened by 0 bases and J by 2 bases, with 17 bases between the two germline ends. CDR3 sequence: CASSLDLGWGRPYEQYF. The CDR3 DNA is TGTGCCAGCAGCTTAGATCTAGGGTGGGGGAGGCCCTACGAGCAGTACTTC.

The V call is TRBV10-3, the J call TRBJ1-1; a weak D match, TRBD1 (5 bases). Germline V gene sequence: CDR1 ENHRY, CDR2 SYGVKD. CDR3 length equals 17 residues. V lost 2 bases to trimming and J lost 3 bases, with 19 bases between them. The CDR3 coding sequence is TGTGCCATCAGTGAGATGATTTTTGGGGCGCGGGACACTGAAGCTTTCTTT. This gives the protein CAISEMIFGARDTEAFF.

This rearrangement joins TRBV28 to TRBJ1-5; 7 bases map to TRBD1. V was pared by 2 bases and J by 0 bases, with 13 bases of the junction left unmatched. The CDR3 covers 19 residues. CDR1 and CDR2 (germline): MDHEN, SYDVKM. The CDR3: CASSLLDRAPTLSNQPQHF. The CDR3 DNA reads TGTGCCAGCAGTTTACTCGACAGGGCCCCAACTCTTAGCAATCAGCCCCAGCATTTT.

The chain is built from TRBV19 and TRBJ1-1, with TRBD1 as a possible D gene (6 bases). Per germline, CDR1 LNHDA and CDR2 SQIVND (reference sequence). The CDR3 spans 15 residues. Trimming left V 4 bases short and J 1 base short, with 13 bases between. CDR3 loop: CASSSPGGANTEAFF. DNA of the CDR3: TGTGCCAGTAGTAGTCCGGGGGGCGCGAACACTGAAGCTTTCTTT.

This chain connects TRBV27 to TRBJ1-2, with D possibly TRBD1 on 6 matching bases. Looked up from germline, CDR1 is MNHEY and CDR2 is SMNVEV (reference sequence). Trimming took off 4 bases at V and 7 bases at J, with 16 bases between the two ends. This CDR3 region has 14 residues. The CDR3 is CASSSPYRDGGYTF. The CDR3 coding sequence is TGTGCCAGCAGTTCACCTTACAGGGATGGTGGCTACACCTTC.

This chain uses TRBV2 with TRBJ1-1, with a tentative D call TRBD1 (5 bases). Germline V gene data show CDR1 as SNHLY and CDR2 as FYNNEI. The CDR3 loop spans 14 amino acids. V was shortened by 7 bases and J by 1 base, with 13 bases between the two germline ends. This CDR3 is CASTLGGENTEAFF. The CDR3 region has the DNA TGTGCCAGCACCCTGGGGGGGGAGAACACTGAAGCTTTCTTT.

This chain connects TRBV28 to TRBJ2-7; TRBD2 is a possible D gene (5 bases). Germline values: CDR1 MDHEN, CDR2 SYDVKM. Trimming cost V 7 bases and J 6 bases, with 22 bases left between them. There are 15 residues in the CDR3. CDR3 nucleotide sequence: TGTGCCAGCATACGGGGTAGAGTTCTGGGTTCCGAGCAGTACTTC. It specifies CASIRGRVLGSEQYF.

V is TRBV28 and J is TRBJ2-2; the D gene could be TRBD1 or TRBD2 (6 bases each). The CDR3 has 15 amino acids. Germline V lookup: CDR1 MDHEN, CDR2 SYDVKM. Between the trimmed V and J ends, which lost 3 bases and 6 bases, there was a span of 14 bases. CDR3 amino acids: CASSLIAGGAGELFF. The CDR3 nucleotides are TGTGCCAGCAGTTTGATAGCCGGGGGCGCCGGGGAGCTGTTTTTT.